Shown below are 9 T cell receptor beta chains from a single sample sequenced in a study of control samples from healthy donors and cancer patients. Some clones are missing from TCRdb's copy, which holds only in-frame ones; the method was immunoSEQ multiplex PCR. This table has about 170,000 clones, more than 85% appearing once. Sequences were obtained from blood. All receptors derive from a woman in her forties in good health.

The chain couples TRBV30 to TRBJ2-2; a weak D match, TRBD2 (5 bases). The CDR3 contains 12 residues. The V and J ends lost 5 bases and 5 bases respectively, with 9 bases between them. CDR1 GTSNPN and CDR2 SVGIG come from the germline V gene (reference sequence). The CDR3 is CAWPRGTGELFF. The CDR3 DNA reads TGTGCCTGGCCCCGAGGGACCGGGGAGCTGTTTTTT.

J is TRBJ2-5 and V is TRBV5-1; D is ambiguous. V lost 1 base to trimming and J lost 5 bases, with 9 bases between them. The germline V gene has CDR1 SGHRS and CDR2 YFSETQ. The CDR3 has 13 residues. The CDR3 region is CASSLSGPETQYF. CDR3 bases: TGCGCCAGCAGCTTGTCTGGTCCGGAGACCCAGTACTTC.

The CDR3 is CASSQDGNSNQPQHF. The DNA of the CDR3 is TGTGCCAGCAGCCAAGACGGAAATAGCAATCAGCCCCAGCATTTT. The chain carries TRBV3-1 (or the pseudogene TRBV3-2) and TRBJ1-5, with unresolved D. This CDR3 region has 15 residues. Germline V gene data show CDR1 as LGHDT and CDR2 as YNNKEL (reference sequence). V gave up 0 bases and J gave up 0 bases, with 6 bases separating them.

The chain has TRBV5-1 and TRBJ2-1; the match to TRBD2 covers 11 bases. Germline CDR1 reads SGHRS; CDR2 reads YFSETQ. This CDR3 comprises 16 residues. V was clipped by 4 bases and J by 8 bases; unmatched bases: 11. CDR3: CASSVNLAGGGDEQFF. CDR3 coding DNA: TGCGCCAGCAGCGTGAATCTAGCGGGGGGAGGCGATGAGCAGTTCTTC.

The chain recombines TRBV6-5 with TRBJ1-3; 8 nucleotides agree with TRBD1. With V trimmed by 6 bases and J by 3 bases, 7 bases remained unmatched. Germline values: CDR1 MNHEY, CDR2 SVGAGI. The CDR3 consists of 15 residues. CDR3 DNA: TGTGCCAGCAGCAGCGGACAGGGCAGTGGAAACACCATATATTTT. This sequence encodes CASSSGQGSGNTIYF.

The chain employs TRBV25-1 and TRBJ1-1, with no clear D. This CDR3 contains 13 residues. V lost 6 bases and J lost 1, with 9 bases in between. Germline lookup yields CDR1 MGHDK and CDR2 SYGVNS. CDR3 nucleotides: TGTGCCAGCAGCCAATTCGGGAACACTGAAGCTTTCTTT. Amino acids: CASSQFGNTEAFF.

The chain links TRBV5-6 to TRBJ1-2; maybe TRBD1 (5 bases). Looked up from germline, CDR1 is SGHDT and CDR2 is YYEEEE. The CDR3 consists of 12 residues. The germline V and J ends were trimmed by 2 bases and 6 bases, with 8 bases remaining between them. The CDR3 spells CASSFGHDGYTF. In nucleotides, the CDR3 is TGTGCCAGCAGCTTCGGACACGATGGCTACACCTTC.

This clone has just one count. This chain links TRBV7-9 with TRBJ1-1; D might be TRBD1 (5 bases). CDR1 and CDR2 from the germline V gene are SEHNR and FQNEAQ (reference sequence). The V end lost 7 bases, the J end lost 1 base, and 16 bases lay between the germline ends. This CDR3 region has 15 residues. The CDR3 spells CASTSWGGGNTEAFF. DNA of the CDR3: TGTGCCAGCACCTCCTGGGGGGGAGGGAACACTGAAGCTTTCTTT.

V gene TRBV19 combines with J gene TRBJ1-1; 8 bases match TRBD1. Germline-derived CDR1 and CDR2 are LNHDA and SQIVND (reference sequence). The CDR3 is 15 residues long. The V and J ends lost 7 bases and 2 bases, in that order; junction bases with no gene match: 9. The CDR3 region is CASNPDREGNTEAFF. CDR3 nucleotides: TGTGCCAGTAACCCGGACAGGGAGGGAAACACTGAAGCTTTCTTT.